The 19 T cell receptor beta chains below all came from one sample that was sequenced in a study of CD8 T cells in Susac syndrome. RNA amounts of roughly 0.5 to 1 ug underwent reverse transcription with random hexamers. TCRdb ran MiXCR on the immunoSEQ multiplex PCR reads and lists one entry per CDR3 protein. This table holds hundreds of thousands of distinct CDR3 sequences, about nine tenths found once. The sequenced material came from CD8+ T cells from PBMCs. The origin of the receptors is a human donor with multiple sclerosis.

V usage is TRBV5-1 and J usage is TRBJ2-3; 7 bases are shared with TRBD2. V dropped 1 base and J dropped 4; count of bases not matched to a gene: 9. The CDR3 totals 16 residues. Germline loops: CDR1 SGHRS, CDR2 YFSETQ. The CDR3 nucleotides read TGCGCCAGCAGCTTGCGAGCGGGAACCTTCCCAGATACGCAGTATTTT. Amino acid sequence: CASSLRAGTFPDTQYF.

This clonotype showed up just once. V and J are TRBV15 and TRBJ1-1; TRBD1 agrees at 11 bases. The germline V gene has CDR1 LNHNV and CDR2 YYDKDF (reference sequence). This CDR3 contains 14 residues. After removal of 3 bases from V and 14 bases from J, the junction contained 11 bases not matched to a gene. CDR3 DNA sequence: TGTGCCACCAGCAGTACCTCGGGACAGGGGGGTGAGTTCTTT. Amino acids: CATSSTSGQGGEFF. Using reference TRBV15 and TRBJ1-1 for the parts outside the CDR3, the full variable domain is DAMVIQNPRYQVTQFGKPVTLSCSQTLNHNVMYWYQQKSSQAPKLLFHYYDKDFNNEADTPDNFQSRRPNTSFCFLDIRSPGLGDTAMYLCATSSTSGQGGEFFGQGTRLTVV.

V is TRBV11-1 and J is TRBJ1-4; the match to TRBD1 covers 9 bases. The germline gives CDR1 SGHAT, CDR2 FQDESV (reference sequence). The CDR3 is 13 amino acids. Trimming took 5 bases from V and 10 from J; bases not matched to a gene: 5. CDR3 nucleotides: TGTGCCAGCAGCGACGGACAGGGGAGAAAACTGTTTTTT. Residues: CASSDGQGRKLFF.

This chain joins TRBV19 and TRBJ2-7; TRBD2 agrees at 8 bases. The CDR3 runs 13 residues. Germline V gene lookup returns CDR1 LNHDA and CDR2 SQIVND (reference sequence). J lost 3 bases, V lost 8 bases, and 6 bases had no gene match. For the CDR3, the DNA is TGTGCCAGTGGGCGGGGGGTCAACTACGAGCAGTACTTC. Protein product: CASGRGVNYEQYF.

This clonotype was picked up a small number of times. V usage is TRBV6-5 and J usage is TRBJ2-7; D remains ambiguous. The V end lost 6 bases, the J end lost 1 base, and 1 base lay between the germline ends. Germline lookup yields CDR1 MNHEY and CDR2 SVGAGI. The CDR3 loop spans 10 amino acids. In DNA form, the CDR3 reads TGTGCCAGCAGGTCCTACGAGCAGTACTTC. This translates into CASRSYEQYF.

The chain carries TRBV20-1 and TRBJ1-1; D call uncertain. The CDR3 loop spans 16 amino acids. Germline CDR1 is DFQATT and CDR2 is SNEGSKA (reference sequence). V gave up 2 bases and J gave up 0 bases, with 16 bases separating them. CDR3 nucleotides: TGCAGTGCTAGACTTCACGGGGTAGCCATGAACACTGAAGCTTTCTTT. Residues: CSARLHGVAMNTEAFF.

The chain carries TRBV6-6 and TRBJ2-5; tentatively, D is TRBD2 (6 bases). Germline V gene sequence: CDR1 MNHNY, CDR2 SVGAGI (reference sequence). The CDR3 has 13 residues. V lost 5 bases and J 5 bases, leaving 12 bases between the germline ends. CDR3 loop: CASSTPGVETQYF. The CDR3 nucleotides read TGTGCCAGCAGTACCCCGGGAGTGGAGACCCAGTACTTC.

This clonotype was found once. In DNA form, the CDR3 reads TGTGCCAGCAGTTTCGCCCCTCGGGAGGGGGCCTATGGCTACACCTTC. This encodes CASSFAPREGAYGYTF. This chain uses TRBV28 with TRBJ1-2; 7 bases line up with TRBD1. The CDR3 runs to 16 residues. The germline CDR1 and CDR2 sequences are MDHEN and SYDVKM. V was pared by 3 bases and J by 4 bases, with 11 bases of the junction left unmatched.

This chain links TRBV9 with TRBJ2-5; 12 bases fit TRBD2. The CDR3 covers 17 residues. The ends lost 3 bases at V and 4 bases at J; junction bases unmatched: 10. Germline loops: CDR1 SGDLS, CDR2 YYNGEE. The CDR3 DNA is TGTGCCAGCAGCGCCCGACTAGCGGGAGTGTCGGCAGAGACCCAGTACTTC. The encoded protein is CASSARLAGVSAETQYF.

This chain joins TRBV29-1 and TRBJ2-1; D is unclear. Trimming left V 3 bases short and J 0 bases short, with 12 bases between. There are 15 residues in the CDR3. CDR1 is SQVTM and CDR2 is ANQGSEA in the germline V gene. CDR3: CSVDMPNRSYNEQFF. DNA for the CDR3: TGCAGCGTTGACATGCCGAACCGCTCCTACAATGAGCAGTTCTTC.

This chain connects TRBV19 to TRBJ2-3, with 7 bases fitting TRBD2. This CDR3 comprises 16 residues. V gave up 4 bases and J gave up 2 bases; unmatched junction bases: 9. Germline assignment: CDR1 LNHDA and CDR2 SQIVND (reference sequence). This CDR3 reads CASSTLRGVNTDTQYF. CDR3 DNA: TGTGCCAGTAGTACCCTCCGGGGGGTGAACACAGATACGCAGTATTTT. The variable domain in full, with the rest retrieved from reference TRBV19 and TRBJ2-3, is DGGITQSPKYLFRKEGQNVTLSCEQNLNHDAMYWYRQDPGQGLRLIYYSQIVNDFQKGDIAEGYSVSREKKESFPLTVTSAQKNPTAFYLCASSTLRGVNTDTQYFGPGTRLTVL.

The V gene is TRBV19, the J gene TRBJ1-2; 7 bases fit TRBD1. V was clipped by 5 bases and J by 4 bases; unmatched bases: 7. The CDR3 has 14 residues. Germline CDR1 is LNHDA and CDR2 is SQIVND (reference sequence). In DNA, the CDR3 is TGTGCCAGTAGTGGCACCGGGACAGCCTATGGCTACACCTTC. Translation gives CASSGTGTAYGYTF.

The chain combines TRBV5-6 with TRBJ2-5, with D perhaps TRBD1 or TRBD2 (5 bases each). This CDR3 spans 15 amino acids. With 5 bases removed from V and 5 bases from J, the gap between germline ends came to 19 bases. Germline CDR1 is SGHDT and CDR2 is YYEEEE. Here the CDR3 reads CASRPGVPWGETQYF. In nucleotides, the CDR3 is TGTGCCAGCAGACCGGGCGTACCTTGGGGGGAGACCCAGTACTTC.

The V call is TRBV7-9, the J call TRBJ1-5, with no clear D. This CDR3 contains 12 residues. Deletions cut 5 bases from V and 1 base from J, with 3 bases between. Germline assignment: CDR1 SEHNR and CDR2 FQNEAQ (reference sequence). The CDR3 reads CASSRSNQPQHF. The CDR3 coding sequence is TGTGCCAGCAGCCGCAGCAATCAGCCCCAGCATTTT.

The chain joins TRBV3-1 to TRBJ1-2; no clear D gene. The CDR3 has 13 residues. Germline V gene lookup returns CDR1 LGHDT and CDR2 YNNKEL (reference sequence). Trimming removed 3 bases from V and 8 bases from J, with 13 bases in between. The CDR3 coding sequence is TGTGCCAGCAGCCAGGGTTCGACGGGGGGCTACACCTTC. Translation gives CASSQGSTGGYTF.

V usage is TRBV30 and J usage is TRBJ2-4, with D perhaps given as TRBD1 or TRBD2 (7 bases each). Germline V gene lookup returns CDR1 GTSNPN and CDR2 SVGIG (reference sequence). V was clipped by 4 bases and J by 4 bases, with 17 bases between them. The CDR3 consists of 15 residues. CDR3 amino acids: CAWKGGGGPKNIQYF. The CDR3 DNA sequence: TGTGCCTGGAAGGGGGGAGGGGGCCCTAAAAACATTCAGTACTTC.

The CDR3 DNA reads TGTGCCACCAGTGATTTACGGGACAGAGTCACAGATACGCAGTATTTT. Amino acid sequence: CATSDLRDRVTDTQYF. The J gene is TRBJ2-3, the V gene TRBV24-1; 7 bases map to TRBD1. The CDR3 has 16 amino acids. Germline assignment: CDR1 KGHDR and CDR2 SFDVKD. With V trimmed by 1 base and J by 2 bases, 5 bases remained unmatched.

This chain uses TRBV20-1 with TRBJ2-7, with D maybe TRBD2 (5 bases). The CDR3 has 13 residues. Germline V gene data show CDR1 as DFQATT and CDR2 as SNEGSKA (reference sequence). The V gene lost 1 base and the J gene lost 2 bases, with 9 bases spanning the gap. CDR3 region: CSARVPGTYEQYF. The CDR3 DNA reads as TGCAGTGCTAGAGTCCCGGGGACCTACGAGCAGTACTTC.

V gene TRBV6-5 combines with J gene TRBJ2-5; the D gene is possibly TRBD2 (5 bases). The CDR3 consists of 14 residues. Trimming shortened V by 7 bases and J by 2 bases, and 14 bases separated the two germline ends. The germline V gene has CDR1 MNHEY and CDR2 SVGAGI. The CDR3 sequence: CASTSLGLQETQYF. DNA for the CDR3: TGTGCCAGCACCTCTCTTGGACTGCAAGAGACCCAGTACTTC.